The clone carrying this TCR beta chain was seen a few times. The target antigen is unknown. Single viable CD3+CD4+CD8-CD45RO+ cells were sorted as the memory CD4+ T cells. Trimming pared 5 bases from V and 4 bases from J, leaving 9 bases between. Per the germline V gene, CDR1 is MNHEY and CDR2 is SVGAGI. The CDR3 is 12 residues long. This sample stems from a study of memory CD4+ T cells and cytomegalovirus serostatus. On the study more broadly: Healthy Belgian adult donors included about nine CMV-positive and 20 to 30 CMV-negative people. General study results and limits: Suggested: most of the CMV-linked TCR signature lies in CD4+ memory cells. Of more than 150 reported CMV TCRbeta sequences, under 80 were found in memory CD4+ repertoires.

Authors' data handling: Out-of-frame sequences were removed, leaving 2 million or so distinct TCRbeta sequences. The assay was immunoSEQ multiplex PCR, and TCRdb's table has in-frame clones only and misses some. V and J calls and clone size are given by that table; D and trimming were obtained from the DNA. The sample records roughly 50,000 clones, less than 85% being singletons. The chain uses TRBV6-5 and TRBJ2-7; D is unclear. Sequences were obtained from memory CD4+ T cells from blood. The clonotype originates from an adult in good health and CMV-seronegative. Some clones in this sample may be carry-over from other donors' samples. CDR3 sequence reads: CASSQAGYEQYF. The DNA for the CDR3 is TGTGCCAGCAGTCAAGCTGGGTACGAGCAGTACTTC.